Presented here are 10 T cell receptor beta chains from one specimen sequenced in a study of shared clonotypes between healthy human individuals. Only in-frame clones appear in the TCRdb table, and some are missing; sequencing was by immunoSEQ multiplex PCR. The profile shows 450,000 to 500,000 clones, about 78% of them singletons. Sequenced: PBMCs. The receptors originated from a woman aged 40 to 49 in good health. Some clones in this sample may be carry-over from other donors' samples.

The chain is built from TRBV4-3 and TRBJ2-1; D might be TRBD2 (5 bases). The CDR3 is made up of 17 amino acids. Trimming took off 0 bases at V and 0 bases at J, with 12 bases between the two ends. The germline V gene has CDR1 LGHNA and CDR2 YSLEER. CDR3 amino acids: CASSQDQEAVSYNEQFF. CDR3 nucleotides: TGCGCCAGCAGCCAAGATCAAGAAGCGGTCTCCTACAATGAGCAGTTCTTC.

The V call is TRBV2, the J call TRBJ2-1; 13 nucleotides match TRBD2. In germline, CDR1 is SNHLY, CDR2 FYNNEI. V was clipped by 6 bases and J by 9 bases; unmatched bases: 11. This CDR3 is 16 amino acids long. This chain's CDR3 is CASRSTSGRAWIEQFF. Here the CDR3 DNA reads TGTGCCAGCAGGTCTACTAGCGGGAGGGCCTGGATTGAGCAGTTCTTC.

The V call is TRBV27, the J call TRBJ2-1; D is unclear. The germline CDR1 and CDR2 sequences are MNHEY and SMNVEV (reference sequence). V dropped 0 bases and J dropped 7 bases, with 10 bases sitting between them. This CDR3 spans 14 amino acids. The CDR3: CASSLSAAGNEQFF. CDR3 bases: TGTGCCAGCAGTTTATCAGCCGCCGGAAATGAGCAGTTCTTC.

V is TRBV19 and J is TRBJ2-7; TRBD2 is a possible D gene (5 bases). The CDR3 has 14 residues. Germline values: CDR1 LNHDA, CDR2 SQIVND (reference sequence). V lost 1 base and J 3 bases, leaving 10 bases between the germline ends. The CDR3 DNA follows: TGTGCCAGTAGTATAGGAGGGTTCGACTACGAGCAGTACTTC. This codes for CASSIGGFDYEQYF.

V usage is TRBV7-9 and J usage is TRBJ2-6; the D is unclear. The germline V and J ends were trimmed by 5 bases and 1 base, with 9 bases remaining between them. The CDR3 contains 15 residues. Germline assignment: CDR1 SEHNR and CDR2 FQNEAQ (reference sequence). The CDR3 coding sequence is TGTGCCAGCAGCCGATGGAATTCTGGGGCCAACGTCCTGACTTTC. This translates into CASSRWNSGANVLTF. Variable domain in full (rest from reference TRBV7-9 and TRBJ2-6): DTGVSQNPRHKITKRGQNVTFRCDPISEHNRLYWYRQTLGQGPEFLTYFQNEAQLEKSRLLSDRFSAERPKGSFSTLEIQRTEQGDSAMYLCASSRWNSGANVLTFGAGSRLTVL.

J is TRBJ2-2 and V is TRBV27; a possible D gene is TRBD1 (5 bases). Germline assignment: CDR1 MNHEY and CDR2 SMNVEV (reference sequence). The V end lost 2 bases, the J end lost 5 bases, and 9 bases lay between the germline ends. The CDR3 is 14 amino acids. The CDR3 DNA follows: TGTGCCAGCAGTTTACAGCGACAGACCGGGGAGCTGTTTTTT. Translation gives CASSLQRQTGELFF.

The chain is built from TRBV27 and TRBJ1-1, with D possibly being TRBD1 (5 bases). This CDR3 comprises 14 residues. CDR1 MNHEY and CDR2 SMNVEV come from the germline V gene (reference sequence). The ends were cut back, 5 bases at V and 1 base at J, with 11 bases in the middle. Written as DNA, the CDR3 is TGTGCCAGCAGTGGTTTTGGGGCGAACACTGAAGCTTTCTTT. Protein sequence: CASSGFGANTEAFF.

For this clone: The conserved phenylalanine or tryptophan is not found at the CDR3 terminus, so this likely reflects a read error. V is TRBV18 and J is TRBJ2-2; D is unresolved. This CDR3 region has 15 residues. Germline-derived CDR1 and CDR2 are KGHSH and LQKENI. Trimming left V 0 bases short and J 1 base short, with 6 bases between. The CDR3 coding sequence is TGTGCCAGCTCACCACCGGAGCAGAACACCGGGGAGCTGTTTTTG. Translating gives CASSPPEQNTGELFL.

The CDR3 reads CAWAGSTEAFF. DNA of the CDR3: TGTGCCTGGGCCGGGAGCACTGAAGCTTTCTTT. The chain employs TRBV30 and TRBJ1-1; D gene uncertain. Germline CDR1 reads GTSNPN; CDR2 reads SVGIG (reference sequence). The CDR3 is 11 amino acids. V was pared by 5 bases and J by 4 bases, with 8 bases between.

V is TRBV6-1 and J is TRBJ1-1; maybe TRBD1 (5 bases). The CDR3 runs to 14 residues. Germline V gene lookup returns CDR1 MNHNS and CDR2 SASEGT. Trimming stripped 7 bases from V and 4 bases from J, with 16 bases between. CDR3 sequence (DNA): TGTGCCAGCAACGAAAGGGGCAAGGGCACTGAAGCTTTCTTT. This gives the protein CASNERGKGTEAFF.